Listed here are 17 T cell receptor beta chains from one sample, sequenced in a study of Graves' ophthalmopathy and Graves' hyperthyroidism. Amplification from RNA transcripts yielded the TCR beta CDR3 regions. HTBI primers were used in a first-round RT-PCR, which preceded a second-round multiplex PCR. TCRdb processed the multiplex PCR reads anew with MiXCR; each CDR3 protein has one entry. The sample includes around 1,200,000 distinct CDR3 sequences, about two fifths seen only once; the top ten take around 10%. Sequencing was carried out using peripheral blood or thyroid tissue (not recorded which). Receptors originate from an adult man with Graves' hyperthyroidism.

The genes are TRBV2 and TRBJ1-5; D might be TRBD1 (5 bases). CDR1 and CDR2 (germline): SNHLY, FYNNEI. Trimming left V 0 bases short and J 6 bases short, with 9 bases between. This CDR3 is 14 amino acids long. CDR3 region: CASSEAAGSQPQHF. The CDR3 bases are TGTGCCAGCAGTGAAGCGGCAGGGAGTCAGCCCCAGCATTTT.

CDR3 amino acids: CASSSGGGGGEKLFF. The CDR3, as DNA: TGTGCCAGCAGTTCGGGGGGTGGCGGAGGTGAAAAACTGTTTTTT. This chain connects TRBV6-5 to TRBJ1-4, with TRBD1 as a possible D gene (5 bases). This CDR3 spans 15 amino acids. The ends were cut back, 4 bases at V and 7 bases at J, with 16 bases in the middle. The germline CDR1 and CDR2 sequences are MNHEY and SVGAGI.

On this clonotype itself: It may be a read error: a sequence one base away is much more abundant. The chain has TRBV2 and TRBJ2-7, with D perhaps TRBD2 (5 bases). This CDR3 spans 15 amino acids. Germline CDR1 is SNHLY and CDR2 is FYNNEI. The V end was cut by 6 bases, the J end by 4 bases, with 19 bases between. The CDR3: CASRQHRVGRYEQYF. The CDR3 nucleotides read TGTGCCAGCAGGCAACATAGGGTGGGGAGATACGAGCAGTACTTC.

In its sample, this clonotype was seen a few times. The CDR3 sequence: CASSLGTGGTFGANVLTF. Written as DNA, the CDR3 is TGTGCCAGCAGCTTGGGTACAGGGGGCACTTTTGGGGCCAACGTCCTGACTTTC. This chain links TRBV5-4 with TRBJ2-6, with 9 bases that match TRBD1. With 0 bases clipped from V and 3 bases from J, the junction kept 7 bases outside the gene matches. Germline V gene data show CDR1 as SGHNT and CDR2 as YYREEE (reference sequence). The CDR3 loop spans 18 amino acids.

J is TRBJ1-5 and V is TRBV5-4; possibly TRBD1 for D (5 bases). The CDR3 length is 15 residues. V lost 1 base and J lost 5, with 13 bases in between. The germline CDR1 and CDR2 sequences are SGHNT and YYREEE (reference sequence). The CDR3 DNA reads TGTGCCAGCAGCTTGAGAGGGGAAGGGTATCAGCCCCAGCATTTT. Amino acid sequence: CASSLRGEGYQPQHF.

This clonotype was seen at least ten times. The V and J genes are TRBV29-1 and TRBJ2-7; D is possibly TRBD1 or TRBD2 (5 bases each). CDR3 length: 17 residues. Between the trimmed V and J ends, which lost 2 bases and 7 bases, there was a span of 27 bases. Germline V gene data show CDR1 as SQVTM and CDR2 as ANQGSEA. The CDR3 DNA sequence: TGCAGCGTTGAAACCAATTCCCCCCCGGGACGACGTCAAGAGCAGTACTTC. This gives the protein CSVETNSPPGRRQEQYF.

The genes are TRBV9 and TRBJ2-5, with 8 bases that match TRBD2. This CDR3 contains 14 residues. The trim removed 4 bases at V and 5 bases at J, leaving 7 bases unmatched. Per the germline V gene, CDR1 is SGDLS and CDR2 is YYNGEE. The CDR3 is CASSTGPGGETQYF. The CDR3 DNA sequence: TGTGCCAGCAGCACTGGCCCGGGAGGGGAGACCCAGTACTTC.

This clonotype was found a few times. The V gene is TRBV29-1, the J gene TRBJ2-7; possible D gene TRBD1, 6 bases. V lost 6 bases and J lost 6, with 18 bases in between. The CDR3 contains 13 residues. Germline values: CDR1 SQVTM, CDR2 ANQGSEA. The CDR3 bases are TGCAGCGTCCGAGGGACATACGGTGGCGAGCAGTACTTC. It translates to CSVRGTYGGEQYF.

This clonotype was counted ten times or more. The V and J genes are TRBV12-3 or TRBV12-4 and TRBJ2-5; D possibly matches TRBD1 or TRBD2 (5 bases each). The V end was cut by 5 bases, the J end by 5 bases, with 6 bases between. The length of the CDR3 is 11 residues. CDR3 bases: TGTGCCAGCAGTGGGGACGAGACCCAGTACTTC. Protein product: CASSGDETQYF.

This clonotype was observed at least ten times. This sequence joins TRBV20-1 and TRBJ1-6; D call uncertain. Trimming cost V 5 bases and J 7 bases, with 12 bases left between them. CDR3 size: 13 residues. In germline, CDR1 is DFQATT, CDR2 SNEGSKA (reference sequence). The CDR3 is CSASPTLNSPLHF. The CDR3 coding sequence is TGCAGTGCTTCCCCGACGCTAAATTCACCCCTCCACTTT.

V gene TRBV29-1 combines with J gene TRBJ2-7, with 7 nucleotides matching TRBD2. CDR1 SQVTM and CDR2 ANQGSEA come from the germline V gene. Unmatched junction bases numbered 8, after V lost 2 bases and J lost 4 bases. The CDR3 is made up of 14 amino acids. The CDR3 nucleotides are TGCAGCGTTGAAAATGTGGGAGGGGAATACGAGCAGTACTTC. As protein: CSVENVGGEYEQYF.

This clonotype was detected many times. The chain couples TRBV19 to TRBJ1-2; the D gene is possibly TRBD1 (6 bases). CDR3 length: 14 amino acids. Germline CDR1 LNHDA, CDR2 SQIVND (reference sequence). V dropped 10 bases and J dropped 4 bases, with 19 bases sitting between them. The CDR3 sequence: CATQQASRGYGYTF. DNA of the CDR3: TGTGCCACCCAACAGGCGTCCAGGGGCTATGGCTACACCTTC.

The V and J genes are TRBV7-9 and TRBJ1-2; tentative D call: TRBD1 (6 bases). The CDR3 sequence is 14 residues long. From germline, CDR1 is SEHNR and CDR2 FQNEAQ (reference sequence). V was pared by 5 bases and J by 4 bases, with 14 bases between. CDR3 loop: CASSKKGQSYGYTF. Written as DNA, the CDR3 is TGTGCCAGCAGCAAGAAAGGACAGAGCTATGGCTACACCTTC.

This clonotype showed up many times. Just one base apart from a much larger clone, this may be a read error. J is TRBJ2-5 and V is TRBV3-1; D call uncertain. V lost 5 bases to trimming and J lost 0 bases, with 4 bases between them. The length of the CDR3 is 12 residues. Germline lookup yields CDR1 LGHDT and CDR2 YNNKEL (reference sequence). CDR3 residues: CASSMYQETQYF. In DNA, the CDR3 is TGTGCCAGCAGCATGTACCAAGAGACCCAGTACTTC.

Concerning this clonotype itself: It is likely a read error, because the conserved phenylalanine at the end of the CDR3 is missing. The DNA is omitted, as the CDR3 cannot be located on it reliably, and the CDR3 follows TCRdb's listing. The chain combines TRBV5-1 with TRBJ2-5; the table's D gene call, TRBD1, was not cross checked with the DNA. From germline, CDR1 is SGHRS and CDR2 YFSETQ. Ends included, the CDR3 has 10 residues. The CDR3 loop is CASSLRGMDS.

This clonotype showed up many times. The chain uses TRBV7-2 and TRBJ1-1, with D perhaps TRBD1 (5 bases). The CDR3 runs 15 residues. V was clipped by 5 bases and J by 1 base, with 14 bases between them. The germline V gene encodes CDR1 SGHTA and CDR2 FQGNSA. The CDR3 DNA is TGTGCCAGCAGCGACACCGGGACTGAGAACACTGAAGCTTTCTTT. It codes for CASSDTGTENTEAFF. The entire variable domain, with the rest obtained from reference TRBV7-2 and TRBJ1-1, is as follows: GAGVSQSPSNKVTEKGKDVELRCDPISGHTALYWYRQSLGQGLEFLIYFQGNSAPDKSGLPSDRFSAERTGGSVSTLTIQRTQQEDSAVYLCASSDTGTENTEAFFGQGTRLTVV.

The chain recombines TRBV11-2 with TRBJ1-1; no firm D call. The CDR3 extends over 15 amino acids. Trimming left V 1 base short and J 0 bases short, with 9 bases between. Looked up from germline, CDR1 is SGHAT and CDR2 is FQNNGV. The CDR3 DNA is TGTGCCAGCAGCTTAGGGGTAGACATGAACACTGAAGCTTTCTTT. Translated: CASSLGVDMNTEAFF.